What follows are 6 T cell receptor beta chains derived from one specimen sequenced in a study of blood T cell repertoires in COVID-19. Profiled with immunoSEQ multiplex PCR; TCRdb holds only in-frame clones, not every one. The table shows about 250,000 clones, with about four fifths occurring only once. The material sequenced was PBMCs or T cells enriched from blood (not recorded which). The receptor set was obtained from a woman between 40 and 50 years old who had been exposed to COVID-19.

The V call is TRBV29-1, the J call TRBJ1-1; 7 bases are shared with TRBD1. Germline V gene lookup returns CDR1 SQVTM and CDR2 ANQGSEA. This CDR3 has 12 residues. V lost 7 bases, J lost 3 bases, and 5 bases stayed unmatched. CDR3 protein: CSAAGQYTEAFF. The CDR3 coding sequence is TGCAGCGCCGCGGGACAGTACACTGAAGCTTTCTTT.

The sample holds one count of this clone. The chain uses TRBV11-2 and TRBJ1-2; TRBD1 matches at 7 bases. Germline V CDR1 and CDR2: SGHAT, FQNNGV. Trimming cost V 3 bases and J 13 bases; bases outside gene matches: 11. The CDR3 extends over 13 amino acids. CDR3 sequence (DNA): TGTGCCAGCAGCTTCTCTGAGGGGGCGGCGTGCACCTTC. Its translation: CASSFSEGAACTF.

The CDR3 sequence: CASSPGTYGYGYTF. CDR3 DNA sequence: TGTGCCAGCAGTCCCGGGACTTACGGCTATGGCTACACCTTC. This rearrangement joins TRBV28 to TRBJ1-2, with D possibly being TRBD1 (5 bases). Germline-derived CDR1 and CDR2 are MDHEN and SYDVKM. V dropped 5 bases and J dropped 4 bases, with 14 bases sitting between them. The CDR3 runs to 14 residues.

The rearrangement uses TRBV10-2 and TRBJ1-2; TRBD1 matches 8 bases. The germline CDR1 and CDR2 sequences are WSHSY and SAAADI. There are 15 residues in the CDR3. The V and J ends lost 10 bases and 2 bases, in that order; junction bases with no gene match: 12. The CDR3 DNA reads TGCGCCATTGCAGAGGTGGACAGGGCAAACTATGGCTACACCTTC. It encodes CAIAEVDRANYGYTF.

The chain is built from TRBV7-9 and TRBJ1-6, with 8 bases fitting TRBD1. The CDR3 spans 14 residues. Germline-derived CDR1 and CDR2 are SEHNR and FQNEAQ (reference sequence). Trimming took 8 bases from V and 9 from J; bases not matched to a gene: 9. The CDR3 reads CASLKTGDSSPLHF. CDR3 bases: TGTGCCAGCTTAAAGACAGGGGATAGTTCACCCCTCCACTTT.

This CDR3 reads CASSTIQGNYGYTF. The CDR3 DNA reads TGTGCCAGTAGCACGATCCAGGGAAACTATGGCTACACCTTC. The gene calls are TRBV19 and TRBJ1-2, with D perhaps matching TRBD1 (5 bases). Germline CDR1 LNHDA, CDR2 SQIVND (reference sequence). V was cut by 6 bases and J by 2 bases, with 13 bases left in between. The CDR3 spans 14 residues.